This TCR beta chain was profiled in a study of cytomegalovirus exposure and HLA in healthy donors. With 60 Vbeta and 13 Jbeta primers, the PCR was carried out. Some clones are missing from TCRdb's copy, which holds only in-frame ones; the method was immunoSEQ multiplex PCR. Of about 110,000 clones in the sample, roughly 13% were seen once. CDR1 is GTSNPN, CDR2 SVGIG, per germline (reference sequence). The CDR3 length is 13 residues. V lost 8 bases and J lost 3; bases outside the gene matches: 5. Regarding the study as a whole: It was only CMV serostatus that was available as immune exposure information. It was reported that the classifier diagnosed cytomegalovirus status with high specificity and sensitivity in both the original and validation cohorts. V segments that were indistinguishable, TRBV6-2 and TRBV6-3 among them, were omitted from analysis.

Of note for this clone: What it recognizes is unknown.

While unrecorded immune exposures were likely, the donors were nominally healthy when sampled. This sequence originates from a middle-aged man in good health and CMV-seropositive. What was sequenced was PBMCs. This chain links TRBV30 with TRBJ1-4, with 8 bases that match TRBD1. In DNA, the CDR3 is TGTGCCGCCCGGACAGGGCCTAATGAAAAACTGTTTTTT. It yields the protein CAARTGPNEKLFF.